This T cell receptor beta chain stems from a study of CD8 T cells in ankylosing spondylitis. Study observations and caveats: A TCR beta motif of fewer than ten highly homologous variants seemed to mark ankylosing spondylitis blood.

MiXCR was run by TCRdb on the 5' RACE reads, yielding one entry per CDR3 protein. The sample includes 500,000 to 550,000 distinct CDR3 sequences, 12% of them seen just once. CDR3 length equals 20 residues. Losses at the gene ends were 4 bases for V and 4 bases for J; bases not matched to a gene: 22. Germline assignment: CDR1 SGDLS and CDR2 YYNGEE. Worth noting for this clonotype: Its cognate antigen is unknown.

The sample comprised blood, either unsorted or a sorted T cell fraction (not recorded which). This chain links TRBV9 with TRBJ2-2; TRBD2 agrees at 7 bases. The sequence was collected from a male donor with ankylosing spondylitis. CDR3 DNA: TGTGCCAGCAGCCCTCGGGGCAGGGAGGGTACAGTGCGAGGCACCGGGGAGCTGTTTTTT. It yields the protein CASSPRGREGTVRGTGELFF.